These 2 T cell receptor beta chains originate from one sample sequenced in a study of T cells after posttransplantation cyclophosphamide (TCRdb year 2016). The treatment or condition tag for this specimen amounts to: high-dose cyclophosphamide on days +3 and +4 as single-agent GVHD prophylaxis. PTCy patients received busulfan and fludarabine conditioning, a related or unrelated marrow graft, and cyclophosphamide on days +3 and +4. Library prep was done by the immunoSEQ multiplex PCR assay. Drawn from immuneACCESS, this table holds only the in-frame rearrangements with V and J called that TCRdb kept. Clones are partly lost; checked studies trace under half to an unresolved V gene and leave the rest unexplained. This sample holds about 1,800 clones in total, without any singletons. The top ten constitute roughly an eighth of the sample. The input for sequencing was PBMCs, taken 32 days after allogeneic stem cell transplant with posttransplant cyclophosphamide. The source is a female patient aged 35-55 years who received an allogeneic stem cell transplant from a related donor, was CMV-positive, and had no GVHD. Following transplantation, T cells from the graft donor may be among those present.

In its sample, this clone ranks as medium-sized (0.01 to 0.1%). The chain employs TRBV15 and TRBJ1-6, with 8 nucleotides matching TRBD1. CDR1 is LNHNV, CDR2 YYDKDF, per germline (reference sequence). This CDR3 is 15 amino acids long. V dropped 1 base and J dropped 7; count of bases not matched to a gene: 3. Written as DNA, the CDR3 is TGTGCCACCAGCAGAGGGACAGGGTTGAATTCACCCCTCCACTTT. Its protein product is CATSRGTGLNSPLHF.

This clone is medium-sized in the sample. The chain uses TRBV29-1 and TRBJ1-1; TRBD1 might be the D (5 bases). V lost 0 bases, J lost 10 bases, and 18 bases lay in between. CDR1 SQVTM and CDR2 ANQGSEA come from the germline V gene. The CDR3 totals 14 residues. CDR3 in DNA: TGCAGCGTTGAAGAGAGGATGTGGGGCGCGGCAGCTTTCTTT. It is translated as CSVEERMWGAAAFF.